Listed below are T cell receptor beta chains from one sample, sequenced in a study of immune evolution from preneoplasia to lung adenocarcinoma. TCRdb's table, derived via immunoSEQ multiplex PCR, lists solely in-frame clones and lacks some. The sample lists 9,000 to 13,000 clones, 82% occurring once. Sequences were obtained from FFPE minimally invasive lung adenocarcinoma tissue. The receptors come from a person aged 65-85 years with lung adenocarcinoma. Each CDR3 is given with its conserved first and last residue. D genes are given only for firm matches. Only part of the rows carry a size: once, few, many, or a class if the clone is expanded.

d_call j_call v_call clone_size cdr3_nt cdr3_aa
- TRBJ1-4 TRBV30 few TGTGCCTGGCGAGCGGGGGTGGATGAAAAACTGTTTTTT CAWRAGVDEKLFF
- TRBJ2-6 TRBV18 - TGTGCCAGCTCACCCGACATCTCTGGGGCCAACGTCCTGACTTTC CASSPDISGANVLTF
- TRBJ2-7 TRBV7-9 - TGTGCCAGCAGCTTAATGATGGTGGGCAACTCCTACGAGCAGTACTTC CASSLMMVGNSYEQYF
- TRBJ1-6 TRBV5-5 - TGTGCCAGCAGCCCCACCCTTTCCCGGACAGCGGTCCTCCACTTT CASSPTLSRTAVLHF
- TRBJ2-5 TRBV4-1 - TGCGCCAGCGCACCTCAGGGGGGGGTGGAGACCCAGTACTTC CASAPQGGVETQYF
- TRBJ2-3 TRBV4-2 - TGTGCCAGCAGCCAGGACTTTCGCATCACAGATACGCAGTATTTT CASSQDFRITDTQYF
- TRBJ1-2 TRBV27 once TGTGCCAGCAGTTTAGCGGGGTATGGCTACACCTTC CASSLAGYGYTF
- TRBJ2-3 TRBV6-6 - TGTGCCAGCAGTTACTCGCGCGATACGCAGTATTTT CASSYSRDTQYF
TRBD2 TRBJ2-2 TRBV11-2 few TGTGCCAGCAGCTTGAGGACTAGTGCCGGGGAGCTGTTTTTT CASSLRTSAGELFF
TRBD2 TRBJ2-2 TRBV2 once TGTGCCAGCAGTGATAAAATCGCGGGAGCCCCCACCGGGGAGCTGTTTTTT CASSDKIAGAPTGELFF
TRBD1 TRBJ1-1 TRBV4-1 - TGCGCCAGCAGCCAAGTCCAGGGGGCGGGGACTGAAGCTTTCTTT CASSQVQGAGTEAFF
- TRBJ2-7 TRBV7-3 - TGTGCCAGCAGCGCGGGCAACAGCGAGCAGTACTTC CASSAGNSEQYF
- TRBJ2-3 TRBV28 - TGTGCCAGCAGTTTTGGAACGGGTTTGCCAGATACGCAGTATTTT CASSFGTGLPDTQYF
- TRBJ2-1 TRBV5-4 - TGTGCCAGCACCACCAAGGGGGTCTATGAGTACAATGAGCAGTTCTTC CASTTKGVYEYNEQFF
- TRBJ2-7 TRBV5-6 - TGTGCCAGCAGCCCGGCCCTGGACGGAATCTACGAGCAGTACTTC CASSPALDGIYEQYF
TRBD1 TRBJ2-5 TRBV18 - TGTGCCAGCTCACCAACTCGACAGGGAGAGACCCAGTACTTC CASSPTRQGETQYF
- TRBJ2-7 TRBV6-5 - TGTGCCAGCAGTTACCGACCCAGAAGCTCCTACGAGCAGTACTTC CASSYRPRSSYEQYF
- TRBJ1-2 TRBV6-6 - TGTGCCAGCAGTTACTCGGGGGGCGGACGGTCCTATGGCTACACCTTC CASSYSGGGRSYGYTF
TRBD2 TRBJ2-2 TRBV18 - TGTGCCAGCTCACCTGGGACTAGCGGGGCGACCGGGGAGCTGTTTTTT CASSPGTSGATGELFF
- TRBJ2-1 TRBV5-1 - TGCGCCAGCAGTCTAGCAAGCTACAATGAGCAGTTCTTC CASSLASYNEQFF
- TRBJ1-4 TRBV2 - TGTGCCAGCAGTGAAGGGACGCTCGGGGAAAAACTGTTTTTT CASSEGTLGEKLFF
- TRBJ2-1 TRBV7-9 few TGTGCCAGCAGCTTAGAAGGGTACTCCTACAATGAGCAGTTCTTC CASSLEGYSYNEQFF
TRBD2 TRBJ2-7 TRBV11-2 - TGTGCCAGCAGCTCGTTAAAGGGACTAGCGTCCTCCTACGAGCAGTACTTC CASSSLKGLASSYEQYF
- TRBJ1-2 TRBV6-5 - TGTGCCAGCAGACAAGGACAGCGTGTAACCTTC CASRQGQRVTF
- TRBJ2-1 TRBV10-1 - TGCGCCAGCAGTCTTACGGTGGAAGGCAATGAGCAGTTCTTC CASSLTVEGNEQFF
- TRBJ2-2 TRBV10-3 - TGTGCCATCAGTGAGTCTCAGGACATCACGGGGGAGCTGTTTTTT CAISESQDITGELFF
TRBD1 TRBJ2-3 TRBV5-1 - TGCGCCAGCAGCTCTGGGACAGTTAGCACAGATACGCAGTATTTT CASSSGTVSTDTQYF
TRBD1 TRBJ1-1 TRBV6-1 - TGTGCCAGCAGACTACAGGGGACTGAAGCTTTCTTT CASRLQGTEAFF
- TRBJ1-5 TRBV7-6 - TGTGCCAGCAGCTTAAATTTATACCAGCCCCAGCATTTT CASSLNLYQPQHF
- TRBJ2-5 TRBV30 few TGTGCCTGGTCGACAGGCCGAGAGACCCAGTACTTC CAWSTGRETQYF
- TRBJ1-3 TRBV4-1 - TGCGCCAGCAGCCAAGATCAGGGACGCCGGGACACCATATATTTT CASSQDQGRRDTIYF
- TRBJ2-5 TRBV2 few TGTGCCAGCAGTCCCTCGGCGGGGTGGCAAGAAGAGACCCAGTACTTC CASSPSAGWQEETQYF
- TRBJ1-6 TRBV14 - TGTGCCAGCAGCCAAGGGAAATATAATTCACCCCTCCACTTT CASSQGKYNSPLHF
- TRBJ1-2 TRBV28 - TGTGCCAGCTTGTCCGGACCTTCTGGCTATGGCTACACCTTC CASLSGPSGYGYTF
- TRBJ2-5 TRBV30 - TGTGCCTGGAGTCCGGACAGAGGAGTGTACCAAGAGACCCAGTACTTC CAWSPDRGVYQETQYF
TRBD2 TRBJ2-1 TRBV7-3 - TGTGCCAGCAGCTCCCGGGACACCCATAGCGGGAGGATGTACAATGAGCAGTTCTTC CASSSRDTHSGRMYNEQFF
- TRBJ1-1 TRBV6-6 - TGTGCCAGCAGGTTGGAGGGGACCGCGAACACTGAAGCTTTCTTT CASRLEGTANTEAFF
- TRBJ1-1 TRBV2 - TGTGCCAGCAGTGAGGGGGAAACTGAAGCTTTCTTT CASSEGETEAFF
- TRBJ2-1 TRBV19 - TGTGCCAGTAGTATGGTGGGCGAGCTGAACTCCTACAATGAGCAGTTCTTC CASSMVGELNSYNEQFF
- TRBJ1-1 TRBV19 - TGTGCCAGTTTGGAACGTTTGAACACTGAAGCTTTCTTT CASLERLNTEAFF
- TRBJ2-5 TRBV7-2 - TGTGCCAGCAGCTCTTTACAGGGGAGGGAGACCCAGTACTTC CASSSLQGRETQYF
- TRBJ1-1 TRBV5-1 - TGCGCCAGCAGCCCCGGACGGTGGAACACTGAAGCTTTCTTT CASSPGRWNTEAFF
- TRBJ1-4 TRBV6-1 - TGTGCCAGCAGCTACGGGGCAGGGGAAAAACTGTTTTTT CASSYGAGEKLFF
TRBD1 TRBJ1-4 TRBV4-1 - TGCGCCAGCAGCCGCGGGACAGGGAAGGAAAAACTGTTTTTT CASSRGTGKEKLFF
- TRBJ2-7 TRBV4-1 - TGCGCCAGCAGCCAGAAAGTTCAGGAATCCTACGAGCAGTACTTC CASSQKVQESYEQYF
TRBD2 TRBJ2-2 TRBV7-3 - TGTGCCAGCAGCCCTCCGGGACTAGCGGGATTCGGGGAGCTGTTTTTT CASSPPGLAGFGELFF